This TCR beta chain was identified during a study of identical twins. Healthy Caucasians, and only they, were the donors. Findings of the study overall: The conclusions drew on cross-sectional statistical analysis instead of tracking the same donors. Memory repertoires lacked the insertion deficit that abundant cord blood beta clonotypes showed.

A universal primer site was added by template switching, and unique molecular identifiers were carried by the cDNA. TCRdb redid the calling of the 5' RACE reads with MiXCR, one entry per CDR3 protein. The table shows hundreds of thousands of distinct CDR3 sequences, with 5.5% to 6.5% occurring only once. The junction had 9 bases not matched to a gene; V was cut back by 4 bases and J by 0 bases. The germline V gene has CDR1 MNHEY and CDR2 SVGEGT. The CDR3 has 17 residues. Many counts were recorded for this clonotype. As yet, its antigen is unknown. Material for sequencing was naive T cells sorted from blood. The receptor comes from a man aged 18 to 35 in good health. The J gene is TRBJ2-1, the V gene TRBV6-2 or TRBV6-3, with 7 bases lining up with TRBD2. CDR3 sequence: CASSFSGTTRSYNEQFF. DNA for the CDR3: TGTGCCAGCAGTTTCTCCGGGACTACGCGCTCCTACAATGAGCAGTTCTTC.